The 3 T cell receptor beta chains reported below all come from one sample, sequenced in a study of blood T cell repertoires in COVID-19 (dated by TCRdb to about 2020). Receptors were amplified or captured by the immunoSEQ multiplex PCR assay. The clones in this table, taken by TCRdb from immuneACCESS, are in-frame only. Not every clone is retained; where verified, under half of the shortfall comes from an unresolved V gene, and the cause of the rest is unknown. The sample table lists under 300,000 clones, roughly 80% of them with a count of one. The ten most abundant clones make up over 8.5% of the sample. Material for sequencing was peripheral blood. Receptors originate from a woman between 45 and 65 years old who had recovered from COVID-19.

The rearrangement links TRBV30 to TRBJ1-5; maybe TRBD1 (5 bases). Germline-derived CDR1 and CDR2 are GTSNPN and SVGIG (reference sequence). The V gene lost 5 bases and the J gene lost 7 bases, with 15 bases spanning the gap. The CDR3 is 13 amino acids. For the CDR3, the DNA is TGTGCCTGGGATAGGACATATGGACAGCCCCAGCATTTT. Residues: CAWDRTYGQPQHF.

The rearrangement uses TRBV9 and TRBJ2-1, with TRBD1 as a possible D gene (6 bases). The length of the CDR3 is 15 residues. Germline assignment: CDR1 SGDLS and CDR2 YYNGEE. Trimming stripped 3 bases from V and 1 base from J, with 11 bases between. CDR3 residues: CASSARDTSYNEQFF. In DNA, the CDR3 is TGTGCCAGCAGCGCCCGGGACACGTCCTACAATGAGCAGTTCTTC.

The chain employs TRBV14 and TRBJ1-5, with a tentative D call TRBD1 (6 bases). Trimming removed 1 base from V and 0 bases from J, with 13 bases in between. The length of the CDR3 is 17 residues. CDR1 is SGHDN, CDR2 FVKESK, per germline. CDR3: CASSQVWGRGSNQPQHF. The DNA for the CDR3 is TGTGCCAGCAGCCAAGTCTGGGGCAGGGGTAGCAATCAGCCCCAGCATTTT.